Listed here are 3 T cell receptor beta chains from one sample, sequenced in a study of T cells in Graves' hyperthyroidism and ophthalmopathy (dated 2019 in TCRdb). The library was produced with multiplex PCR. TCRdb shows the sequencer as Illumina HiSeq 2000. TCR beta CDR3 regions were amplified from RNA transcripts. The first round of RT-PCR for the TCR CDR3 was performed with the HTBI primer set and the Qiagen OneStep RT-PCR kit. The raw public data were reprocessed by TCRdb itself: fastp quality trimming at Q25, MiXCR clonotype calling, in-frame beta chains only. Records with the same CDR3 protein are collapsed into one entry carrying the most frequent genes and DNA. The sample table lists 690,000 or so distinct CDR3 sequences, around 20% of them with a count of one. The ten largest clones take up approximately 15% of the sample. The sample consisted of blood. The receptors originated from a woman aged 45 to 65 with Graves' hyperthyroidism that later progressed to Graves' ophthalmopathy.

This sequence joins TRBV5-1 and TRBJ2-5; TRBD1 matches 9 bases. J was trimmed by 5 bases and V by 0 bases; bases with no gene match: 8. Germline CDR1 and CDR2: SGHRS and YFSETQ. CDR3 length: 16 residues. The CDR3 loop is CASSLDIQGAGETQYF. The CDR3 nucleotides read TGCGCCAGCAGCTTGGACATACAGGGGGCAGGGGAGACCCAGTACTTC.

This chain connects TRBV11-2 to TRBJ1-1; no clear D. The CDR3 length is 13 residues. Germline values: CDR1 SGHAT, CDR2 FQNNGV. V lost 10 bases to trimming and J lost 5 bases, with 17 bases between them. The CDR3 DNA reads as TGTGCCACCCAGGCCCCCCCGGGGACTGAAGCTTTCTTT. It specifies CATQAPPGTEAFF.

This clonotype was detected ten times or more. The J gene is TRBJ2-3, the V gene TRBV20-1, with D possibly matching TRBD2 (5 bases). Germline V gene sequence: CDR1 DFQATT, CDR2 SNEGSKA (reference sequence). V lost 3 bases and J lost 1, with 11 bases in between. CDR3 length equals 14 residues. CDR3 region: CSARGAEGTDTQYF. CDR3 DNA: TGCAGTGCTAGGGGAGCGGAAGGCACAGATACGCAGTATTTT.